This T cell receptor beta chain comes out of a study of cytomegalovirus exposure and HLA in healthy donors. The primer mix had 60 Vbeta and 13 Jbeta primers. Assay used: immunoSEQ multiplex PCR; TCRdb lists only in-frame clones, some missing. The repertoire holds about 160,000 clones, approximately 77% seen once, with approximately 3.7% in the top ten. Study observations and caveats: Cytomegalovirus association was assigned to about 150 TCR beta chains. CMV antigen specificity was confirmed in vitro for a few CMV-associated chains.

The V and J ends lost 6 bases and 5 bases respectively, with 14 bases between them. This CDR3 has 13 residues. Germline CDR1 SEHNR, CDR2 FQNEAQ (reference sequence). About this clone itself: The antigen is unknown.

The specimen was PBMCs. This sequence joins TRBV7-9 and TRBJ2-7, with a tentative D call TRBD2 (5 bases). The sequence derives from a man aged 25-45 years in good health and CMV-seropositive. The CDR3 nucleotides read TGTGCCAGCAGACCGGACTGGCGTCACGAGCAGTACTTC. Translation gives CASRPDWRHEQYF.